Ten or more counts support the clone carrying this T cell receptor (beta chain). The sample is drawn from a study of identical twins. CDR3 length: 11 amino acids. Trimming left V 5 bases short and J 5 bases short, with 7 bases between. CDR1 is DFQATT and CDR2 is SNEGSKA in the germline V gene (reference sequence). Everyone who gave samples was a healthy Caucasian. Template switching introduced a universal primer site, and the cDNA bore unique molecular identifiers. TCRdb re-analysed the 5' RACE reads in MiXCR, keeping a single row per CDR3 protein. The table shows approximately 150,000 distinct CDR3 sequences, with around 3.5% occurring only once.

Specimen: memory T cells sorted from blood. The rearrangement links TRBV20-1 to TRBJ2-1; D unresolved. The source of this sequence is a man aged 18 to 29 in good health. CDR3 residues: CSADKNNEQFF. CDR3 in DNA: TGCAGTGCTGACAAAAACAATGAGCAGTTCTTC.